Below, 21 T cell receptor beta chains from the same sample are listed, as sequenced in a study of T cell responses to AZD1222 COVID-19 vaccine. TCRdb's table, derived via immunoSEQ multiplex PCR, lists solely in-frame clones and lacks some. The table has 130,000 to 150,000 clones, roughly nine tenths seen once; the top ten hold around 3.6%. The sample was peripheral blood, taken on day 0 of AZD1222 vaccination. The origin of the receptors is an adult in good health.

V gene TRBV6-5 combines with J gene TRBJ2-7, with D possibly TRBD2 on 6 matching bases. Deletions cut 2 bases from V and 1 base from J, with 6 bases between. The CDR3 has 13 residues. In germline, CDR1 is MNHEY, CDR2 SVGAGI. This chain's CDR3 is CASSYGTSYEQYF. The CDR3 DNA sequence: TGTGCCAGCAGTTACGGGACTTCCTACGAGCAGTACTTC.

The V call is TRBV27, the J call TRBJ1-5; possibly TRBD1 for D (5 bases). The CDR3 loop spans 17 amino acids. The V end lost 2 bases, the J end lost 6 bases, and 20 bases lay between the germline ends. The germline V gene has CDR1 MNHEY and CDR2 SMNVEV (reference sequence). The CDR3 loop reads CASSLEGAGEGRQPQHF. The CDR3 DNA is TGTGCCAGCAGTTTAGAGGGCGCTGGTGAGGGGCGTCAGCCCCAGCATTTT.

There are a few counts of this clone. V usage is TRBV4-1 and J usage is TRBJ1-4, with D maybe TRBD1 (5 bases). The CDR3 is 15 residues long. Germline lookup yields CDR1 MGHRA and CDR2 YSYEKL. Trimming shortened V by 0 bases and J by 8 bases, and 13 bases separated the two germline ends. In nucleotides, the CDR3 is TGCGCCAGCAGCCAAGACGTGGTAGGGGACGAAAAACTGTTTTTT. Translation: CASSQDVVGDEKLFF.

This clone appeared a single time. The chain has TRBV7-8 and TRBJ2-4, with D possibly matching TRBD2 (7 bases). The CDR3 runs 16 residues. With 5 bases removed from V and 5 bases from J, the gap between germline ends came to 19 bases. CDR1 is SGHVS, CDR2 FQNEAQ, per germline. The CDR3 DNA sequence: TGTGCCAGCAGCCCCGGCGGTTGGGAGGGGGAAAACATTCAGTACTTC. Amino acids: CASSPGGWEGENIQYF.

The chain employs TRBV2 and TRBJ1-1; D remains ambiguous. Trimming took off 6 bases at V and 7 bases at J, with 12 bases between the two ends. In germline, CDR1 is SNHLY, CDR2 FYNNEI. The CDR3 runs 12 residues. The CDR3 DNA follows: TGTGCCAGCAGCAGATTACGGGGTGAAGCTTTCTTT. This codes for CASSRLRGEAFF.

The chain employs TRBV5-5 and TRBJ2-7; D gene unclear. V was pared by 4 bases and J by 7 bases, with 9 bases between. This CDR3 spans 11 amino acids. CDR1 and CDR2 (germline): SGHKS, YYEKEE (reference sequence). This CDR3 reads CASSPRTEQYF. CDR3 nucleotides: TGTGCCAGCAGCCCTAGAACGGAGCAGTACTTC.

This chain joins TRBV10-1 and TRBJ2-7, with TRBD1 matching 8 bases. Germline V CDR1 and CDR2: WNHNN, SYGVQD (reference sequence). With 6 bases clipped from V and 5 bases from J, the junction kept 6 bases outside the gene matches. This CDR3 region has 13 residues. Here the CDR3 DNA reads TGCGCCAGCAGCCCGGACAGGGACAACGAGCAGTACTTC. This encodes CASSPDRDNEQYF.

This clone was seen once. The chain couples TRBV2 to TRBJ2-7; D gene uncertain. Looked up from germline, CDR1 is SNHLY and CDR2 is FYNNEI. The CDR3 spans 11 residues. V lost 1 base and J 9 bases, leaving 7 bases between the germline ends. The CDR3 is CASSEDPGQYF. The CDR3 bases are TGTGCCAGCAGTGAAGATCCAGGGCAGTACTTC.

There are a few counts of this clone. The CDR3 sequence: CASSQAGLVTGELFF. The CDR3 coding sequence is TGTGCCAGCAGCCAAGCGGGACTAGTAACCGGGGAGCTGTTTTTT. The chain joins TRBV4-2 to TRBJ2-2, with 8 bases identical to TRBD2. This CDR3 spans 15 amino acids. V shed 1 base and J 5 bases; nucleotides not matched to a gene: 3. Germline V gene lookup returns CDR1 LGHNA and CDR2 YNFKEQ.

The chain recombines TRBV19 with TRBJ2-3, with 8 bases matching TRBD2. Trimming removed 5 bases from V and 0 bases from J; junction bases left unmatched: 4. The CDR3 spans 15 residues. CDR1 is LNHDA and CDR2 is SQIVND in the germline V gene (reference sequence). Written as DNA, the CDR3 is TGTGCCAGTAGTCGCTCTAGCGGGAGCACAGATACGCAGTATTTT. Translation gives CASSRSSGSTDTQYF.

CDR3 loop: CASGTGGRGETQYF. CDR3 DNA: TGTGCTAGTGGTACGGGGGGCCGGGGGGAGACCCAGTACTTC. V is TRBV12-5 and J is TRBJ2-5; possible D gene TRBD2, 7 bases. CDR1 LGHNT and CDR2 FRNRAP come from the germline V gene. CDR3 size: 14 residues. The V end lost 5 bases, the J end lost 5 bases, and 15 bases lay between the germline ends.

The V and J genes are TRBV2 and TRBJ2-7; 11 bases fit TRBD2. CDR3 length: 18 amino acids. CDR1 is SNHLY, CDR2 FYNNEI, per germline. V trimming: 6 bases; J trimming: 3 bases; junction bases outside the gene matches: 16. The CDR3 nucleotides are TGTGCCAGCAGCCAAGACCTTAGCGGGAGGGCCTCGGGCTACGAGCAGTACTTC. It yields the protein CASSQDLSGRASGYEQYF.

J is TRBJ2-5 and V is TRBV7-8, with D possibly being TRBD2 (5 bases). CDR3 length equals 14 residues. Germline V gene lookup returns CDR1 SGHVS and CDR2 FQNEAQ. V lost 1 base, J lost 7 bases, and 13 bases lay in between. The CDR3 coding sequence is TGTGCCAGCAGCTTAGGGCCCCTTGAGGGGACCCAGTACTTC. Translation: CASSLGPLEGTQYF.

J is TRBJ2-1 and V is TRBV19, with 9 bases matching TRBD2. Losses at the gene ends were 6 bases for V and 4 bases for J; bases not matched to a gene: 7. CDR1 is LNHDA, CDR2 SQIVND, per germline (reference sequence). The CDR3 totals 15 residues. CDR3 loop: CASRRSSGDYNEQFF. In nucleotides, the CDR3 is TGTGCCAGTAGGAGGTCTAGCGGGGATTACAATGAGCAGTTCTTC. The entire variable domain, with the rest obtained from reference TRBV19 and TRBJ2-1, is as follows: DGGITQSPKYLFRKEGQNVTLSCEQNLNHDAMYWYRQDPGQGLRLIYYSQIVNDFQKGDIAEGYSVSREKKESFPLTVTSAQKNPTAFYLCASRRSSGDYNEQFFGPGTRLTVL.

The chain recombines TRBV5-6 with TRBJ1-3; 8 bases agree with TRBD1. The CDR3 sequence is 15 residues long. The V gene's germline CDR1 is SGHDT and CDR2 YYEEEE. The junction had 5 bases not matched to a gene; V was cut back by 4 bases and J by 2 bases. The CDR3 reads CASSQPTGAGNTIYF. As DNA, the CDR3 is TGTGCCAGCAGCCAACCGACAGGGGCTGGAAACACCATATATTTT.

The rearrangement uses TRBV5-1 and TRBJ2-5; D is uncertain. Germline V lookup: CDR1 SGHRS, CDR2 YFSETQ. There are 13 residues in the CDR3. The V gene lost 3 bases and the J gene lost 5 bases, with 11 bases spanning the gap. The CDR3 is CASSSTIGETQYF. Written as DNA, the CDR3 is TGCGCCAGCAGCTCTACTATAGGGGAGACCCAGTACTTC. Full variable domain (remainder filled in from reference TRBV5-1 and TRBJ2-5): KAGVTQTPRYLIKTRGQQVTLSCSPISGHRSVSWYQQTPGQGLQFLFEYFSETQRNKGNFPGRFSGRQFSNSRSEMNVSTLELGDSALYLCASSSTIGETQYFGPGTRLLVL.

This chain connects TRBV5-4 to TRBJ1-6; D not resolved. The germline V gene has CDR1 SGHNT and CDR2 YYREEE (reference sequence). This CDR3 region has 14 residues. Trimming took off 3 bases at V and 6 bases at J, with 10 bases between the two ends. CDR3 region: CASSSTEPNSPLHF. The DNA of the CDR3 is TGTGCCAGCAGCTCTACCGAACCTAATTCACCCCTCCACTTT.

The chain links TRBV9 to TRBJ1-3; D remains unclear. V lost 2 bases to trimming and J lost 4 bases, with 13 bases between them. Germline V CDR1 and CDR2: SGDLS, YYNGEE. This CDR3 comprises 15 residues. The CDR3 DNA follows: TGTGCCAGCAGCGTCCCCCGCTCGGGCGGAAACACCATATATTTT. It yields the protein CASSVPRSGGNTIYF. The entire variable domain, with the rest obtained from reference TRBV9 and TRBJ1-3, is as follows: DSGVTQTPKHLITATGQRVTLRCSPRSGDLSVYWYQQSLDQGLQFLIQYYNGEERAKGNILERFSAQQFPDLHSELNLSSLELGDSALYFCASSVPRSGGNTIYFGEGSWLTVV.

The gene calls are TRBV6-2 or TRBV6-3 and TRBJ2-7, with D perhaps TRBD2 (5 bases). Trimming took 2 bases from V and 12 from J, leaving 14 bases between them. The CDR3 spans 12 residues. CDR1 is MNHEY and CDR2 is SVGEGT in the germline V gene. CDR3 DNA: TGTGCCAGCAGTTACGCGAAGGCTAGCCGGTACTTC. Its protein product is CASSYAKASRYF.

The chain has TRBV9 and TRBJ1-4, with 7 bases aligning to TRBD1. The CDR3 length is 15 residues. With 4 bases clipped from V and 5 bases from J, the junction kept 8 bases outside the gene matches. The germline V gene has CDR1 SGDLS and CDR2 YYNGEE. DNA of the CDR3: TGTGCCAGCAGCATGGCCGGGACAGAAAATGAAAAACTGTTTTTT. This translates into CASSMAGTENEKLFF.

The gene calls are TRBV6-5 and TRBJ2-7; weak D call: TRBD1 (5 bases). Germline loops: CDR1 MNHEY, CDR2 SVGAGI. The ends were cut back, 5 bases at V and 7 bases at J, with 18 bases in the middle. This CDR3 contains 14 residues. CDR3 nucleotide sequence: TGTGCCAGCAGTCTCTGGGGCAGGGTAAATGAGCAGTACTTC. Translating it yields CASSLWGRVNEQYF.